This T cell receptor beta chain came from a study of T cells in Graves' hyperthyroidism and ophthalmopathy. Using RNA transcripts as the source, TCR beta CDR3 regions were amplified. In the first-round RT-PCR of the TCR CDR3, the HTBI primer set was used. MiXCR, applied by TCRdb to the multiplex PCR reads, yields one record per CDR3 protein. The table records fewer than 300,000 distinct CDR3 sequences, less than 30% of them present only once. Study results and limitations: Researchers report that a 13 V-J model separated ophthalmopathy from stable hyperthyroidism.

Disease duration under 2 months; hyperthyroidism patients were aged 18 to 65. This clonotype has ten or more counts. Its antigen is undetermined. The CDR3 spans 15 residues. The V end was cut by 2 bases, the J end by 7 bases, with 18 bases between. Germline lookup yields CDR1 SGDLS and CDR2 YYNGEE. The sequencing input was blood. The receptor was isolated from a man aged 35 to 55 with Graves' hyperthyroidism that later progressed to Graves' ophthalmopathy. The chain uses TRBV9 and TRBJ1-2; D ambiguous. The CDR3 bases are TGTGCCAGCAGCGTCGACGGTCTTGGCCCCGTTGGCTACACCTTC. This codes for CASSVDGLGPVGYTF.